This T cell receptor (beta chain) came from a study of OX40 agonist ivuxolimab in advanced cancers. Looking at the study overall: Males comprised 70% to 85% of the group, whose mean age was 60 years (range roughly 20 to 85). The study's findings and limits: Expanded peripheral T cell antigen specificity was not determined.

As for this clone: Its target is not known.

Germline values: CDR1 SGHRS, CDR2 YFSETQ. The V gene end was trimmed by 3 bases and the J gene end by 6 bases; junction bases not matched to a gene: 5. The CDR3 is 14 amino acids. Libraries were prepared by immunoSEQ multiplex PCR; TCRdb keeps only in-frame clonotypes and omits some of them. The repertoire consists of tens of thousands of clones, with approximately 92% occurring once and the leading ten covering 3% to 3.5%. This chain uses TRBV5-1 with TRBJ2-1, with 8 bases aligning to TRBD2. Here the sequenced sample was CD4+ or CD8+ T cells sorted from blood, taken in a trial of the OX40 agonist ivuxolimab. The sequence was collected from an adult with an advanced solid tumor such as melanoma, head and neck, liver or kidney cancer. The CDR3 sequence is CASSWAGGANEQFF. The CDR3 DNA reads as TGCGCCAGCAGCTGGGCGGGAGGCGCCAATGAGCAGTTCTTC. Filled out from reference TRBV5-1 and TRBJ2-1, the complete variable domain reads KAGVTQTPRYLIKTRGQQVTLSCSPISGHRSVSWYQQTPGQGLQFLFEYFSETQRNKGNFPGRFSGRQFSNSRSEMNVSTLELGDSALYLCASSWAGGANEQFFGPGTRLTVL.